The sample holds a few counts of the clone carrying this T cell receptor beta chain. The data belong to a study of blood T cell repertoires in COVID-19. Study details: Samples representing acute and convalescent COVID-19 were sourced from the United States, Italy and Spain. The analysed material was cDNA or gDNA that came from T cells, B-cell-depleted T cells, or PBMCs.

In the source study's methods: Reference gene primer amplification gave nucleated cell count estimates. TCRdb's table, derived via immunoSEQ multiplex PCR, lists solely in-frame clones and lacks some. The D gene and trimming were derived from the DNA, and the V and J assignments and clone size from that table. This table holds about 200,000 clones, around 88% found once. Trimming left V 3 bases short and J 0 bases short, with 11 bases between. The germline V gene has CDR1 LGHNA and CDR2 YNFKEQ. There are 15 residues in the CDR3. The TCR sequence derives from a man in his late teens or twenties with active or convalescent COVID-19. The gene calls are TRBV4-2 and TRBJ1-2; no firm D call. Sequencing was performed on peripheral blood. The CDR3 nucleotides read TGTGCCAGCAGCCATACCCAGAATACTAACTATGGCTACACCTTC. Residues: CASSHTQNTNYGYTF.